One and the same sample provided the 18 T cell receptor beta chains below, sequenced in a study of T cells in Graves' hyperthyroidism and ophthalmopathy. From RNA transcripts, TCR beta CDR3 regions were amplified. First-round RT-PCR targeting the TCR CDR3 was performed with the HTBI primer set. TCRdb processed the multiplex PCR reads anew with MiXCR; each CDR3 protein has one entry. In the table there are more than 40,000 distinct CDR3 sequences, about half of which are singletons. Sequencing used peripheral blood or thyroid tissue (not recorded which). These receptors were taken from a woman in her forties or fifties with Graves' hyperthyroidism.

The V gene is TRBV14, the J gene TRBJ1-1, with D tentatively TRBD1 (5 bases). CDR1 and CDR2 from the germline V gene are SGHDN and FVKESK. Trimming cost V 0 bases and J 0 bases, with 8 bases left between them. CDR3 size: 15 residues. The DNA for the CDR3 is TGTGCCAGCAGCCAAGAGATGGGGGTGAACACTGAAGCTTTCTTT. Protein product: CASSQEMGVNTEAFF. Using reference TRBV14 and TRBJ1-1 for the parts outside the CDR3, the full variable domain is EAGVTQFPSHSVIEKGQTVTLRCDPISGHDNLYWYRRVMGKEIKFLLHFVKESKQDESGMPNNRFLAERTGGTYSTLKVQPAELEDSGVYFCASSQEMGVNTEAFFGQGTRLTVV.

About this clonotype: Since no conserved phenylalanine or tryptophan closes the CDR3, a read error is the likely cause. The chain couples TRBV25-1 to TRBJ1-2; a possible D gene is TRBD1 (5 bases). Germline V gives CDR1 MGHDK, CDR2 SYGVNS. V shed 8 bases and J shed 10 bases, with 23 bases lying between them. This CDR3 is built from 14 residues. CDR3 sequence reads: CASGAKQVTSDYTL. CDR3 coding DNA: TGTGCCAGCGGTGCAAAACAGGTTACCAGTGACTACACCCTC.

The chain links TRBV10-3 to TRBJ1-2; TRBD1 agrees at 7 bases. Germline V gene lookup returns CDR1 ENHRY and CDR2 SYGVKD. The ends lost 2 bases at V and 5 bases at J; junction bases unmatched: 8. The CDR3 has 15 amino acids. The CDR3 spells CAISEPPQGIYGYTF. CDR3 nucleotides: TGTGCCATCAGTGAGCCCCCACAGGGGATATATGGCTACACCTTC.

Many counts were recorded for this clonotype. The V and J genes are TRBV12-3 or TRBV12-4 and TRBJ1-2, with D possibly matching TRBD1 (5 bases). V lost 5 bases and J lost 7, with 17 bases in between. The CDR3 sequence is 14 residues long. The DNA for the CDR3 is TGTGCCAGCAGTCCGGGTGGTGGGACCCCTGGCTACACCTTC. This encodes CASSPGGGTPGYTF.

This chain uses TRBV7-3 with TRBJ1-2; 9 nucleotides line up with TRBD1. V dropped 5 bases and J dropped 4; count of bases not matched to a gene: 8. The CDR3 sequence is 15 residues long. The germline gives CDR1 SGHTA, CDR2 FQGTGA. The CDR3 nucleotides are TGTGCCAGCAGCATCGGACAGGGGAACGGCTATGGCTACACCTTC. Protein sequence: CASSIGQGNGYGYTF.

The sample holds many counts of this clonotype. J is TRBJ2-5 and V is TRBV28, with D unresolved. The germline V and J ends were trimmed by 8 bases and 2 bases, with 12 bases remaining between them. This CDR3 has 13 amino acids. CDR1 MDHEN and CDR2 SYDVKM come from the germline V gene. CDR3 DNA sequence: TGTGCCAGCTCGAGCGTTGGGCAAGAGACCCAGTACTTC. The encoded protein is CASSSVGQETQYF. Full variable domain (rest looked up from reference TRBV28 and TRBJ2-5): DVKVTQSSRYLVKRTGEKVFLECVQDMDHENMFWYRQDPGLGLRLIYFSYDVKMKEKGDIPEGYSVSREKKERFSLILESASTNQTSMYLCASSSVGQETQYFGPGTRLLVL.

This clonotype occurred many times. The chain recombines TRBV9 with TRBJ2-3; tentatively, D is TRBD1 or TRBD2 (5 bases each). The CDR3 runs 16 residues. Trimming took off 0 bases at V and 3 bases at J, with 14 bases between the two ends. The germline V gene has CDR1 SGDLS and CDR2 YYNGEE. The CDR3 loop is CASSVGGVLGTDTQYF. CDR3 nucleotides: TGTGCCAGCAGCGTAGGAGGGGTTCTTGGTACAGATACGCAGTATTTT.

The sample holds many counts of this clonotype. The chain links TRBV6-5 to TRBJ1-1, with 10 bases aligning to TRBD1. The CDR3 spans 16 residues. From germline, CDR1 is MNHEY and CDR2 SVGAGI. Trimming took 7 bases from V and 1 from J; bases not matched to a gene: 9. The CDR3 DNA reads TGTGCCAGCAAAACCGGGACAGGGGCATCGAACACTGAAGCTTTCTTT. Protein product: CASKTGTGASNTEAFF.

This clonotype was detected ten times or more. In DNA form, the CDR3 reads TGTGCCAGCAGCTTCCGGGCCCTGAACACCGGGGAGCTGTTTTTT. Translation: CASSFRALNTGELFF. The genes are TRBV7-2 and TRBJ2-2; D is uncertain. Germline loops: CDR1 SGHTA, CDR2 FQGNSA. Trimming removed 3 bases at V and 1 base at J, with 9 bases between. The CDR3 has 15 amino acids.

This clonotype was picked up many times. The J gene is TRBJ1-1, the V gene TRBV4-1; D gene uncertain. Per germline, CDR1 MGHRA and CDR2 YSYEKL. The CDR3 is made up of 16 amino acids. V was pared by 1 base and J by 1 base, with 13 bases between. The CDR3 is CASSQVWTRENTEAFF. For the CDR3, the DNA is TGCGCCAGCAGCCAAGTATGGACCCGCGAGAACACTGAAGCTTTCTTT.

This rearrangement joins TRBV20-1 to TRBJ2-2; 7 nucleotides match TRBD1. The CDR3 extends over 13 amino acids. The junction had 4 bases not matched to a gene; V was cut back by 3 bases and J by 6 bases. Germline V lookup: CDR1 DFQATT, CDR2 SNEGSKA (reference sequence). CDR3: CSASGQVPGELFF. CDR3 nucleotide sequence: TGCAGTGCTAGCGGACAGGTTCCCGGGGAGCTGTTTTTT.

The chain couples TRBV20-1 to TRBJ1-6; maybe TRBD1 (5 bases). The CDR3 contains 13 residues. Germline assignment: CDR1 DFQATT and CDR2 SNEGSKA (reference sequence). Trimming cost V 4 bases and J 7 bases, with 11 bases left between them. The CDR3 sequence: CSAIDTGNSPLHF. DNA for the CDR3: TGCAGTGCTATTGATACAGGCAATTCACCCCTCCACTTT.

The DNA for the CDR3 is TGCAGCGTTTTGGGACTAGCGCCCGAGCAGTACTTC. Its protein product is CSVLGLAPEQYF. The chain recombines TRBV29-1 with TRBJ2-7, with TRBD2 matching 10 bases. CDR1 and CDR2 (germline): SQVTM, ANQGSEA. The CDR3 is 12 residues long. V lost 5 bases, J lost 6 bases, and 4 bases stayed unmatched.

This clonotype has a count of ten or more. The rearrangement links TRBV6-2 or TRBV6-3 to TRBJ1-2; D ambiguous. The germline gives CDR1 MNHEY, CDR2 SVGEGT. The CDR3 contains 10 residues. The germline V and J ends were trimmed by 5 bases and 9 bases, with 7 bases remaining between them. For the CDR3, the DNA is TGTGCCAGCAGTCCCTTGCGCTACACCTTC. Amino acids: CASSPLRYTF.

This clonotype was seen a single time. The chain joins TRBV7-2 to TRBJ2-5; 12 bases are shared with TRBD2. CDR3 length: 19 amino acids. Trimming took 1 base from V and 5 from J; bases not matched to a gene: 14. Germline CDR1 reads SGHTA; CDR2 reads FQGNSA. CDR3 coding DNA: TGTGCCAGCAGCTTAGTGTCTAGCGGGAGGGCTTTGGTTGTGGAGACCCAGTACTTC. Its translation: CASSLVSSGRALVVETQYF.

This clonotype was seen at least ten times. The CDR3 loop reads CASSQDNWWDSTYEQYF. The CDR3 nucleotides are TGTGCCAGCAGCCAAGATAATTGGTGGGACAGTACCTACGAGCAGTACTTC. This chain connects TRBV14 to TRBJ2-7, with 7 nucleotides matching TRBD1. After removal of 0 bases from V and 2 bases from J, the junction contained 10 bases not matched to a gene. Germline V gene data show CDR1 as SGHDN and CDR2 as FVKESK. The CDR3 is 17 amino acids.

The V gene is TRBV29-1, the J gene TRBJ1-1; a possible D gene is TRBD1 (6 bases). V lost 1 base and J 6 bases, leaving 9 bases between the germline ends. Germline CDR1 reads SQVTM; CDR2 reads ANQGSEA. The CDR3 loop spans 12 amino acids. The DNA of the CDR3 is TGCAGCGTTGAAGGGGACATGGCTGAAGCTTTCTTT. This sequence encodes CSVEGDMAEAFF. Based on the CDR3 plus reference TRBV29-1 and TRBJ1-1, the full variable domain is SAVISQKPSRDICQRGTSLTIQCQVDSQVTMMFWYRQQPGQSLTLIATANQGSEATYESGFVIDKFPISRPNLTFSTLTVSNMSPEDSSIYLCSVEGDMAEAFFGQGTRLTVV.

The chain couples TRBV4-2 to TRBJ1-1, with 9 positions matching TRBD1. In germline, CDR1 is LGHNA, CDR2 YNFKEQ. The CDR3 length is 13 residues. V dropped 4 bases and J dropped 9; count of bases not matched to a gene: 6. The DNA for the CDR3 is TGTGCCAGCAGCCTCGGGACAGGGCTGCAAGCTTTCTTT. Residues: CASSLGTGLQAFF.